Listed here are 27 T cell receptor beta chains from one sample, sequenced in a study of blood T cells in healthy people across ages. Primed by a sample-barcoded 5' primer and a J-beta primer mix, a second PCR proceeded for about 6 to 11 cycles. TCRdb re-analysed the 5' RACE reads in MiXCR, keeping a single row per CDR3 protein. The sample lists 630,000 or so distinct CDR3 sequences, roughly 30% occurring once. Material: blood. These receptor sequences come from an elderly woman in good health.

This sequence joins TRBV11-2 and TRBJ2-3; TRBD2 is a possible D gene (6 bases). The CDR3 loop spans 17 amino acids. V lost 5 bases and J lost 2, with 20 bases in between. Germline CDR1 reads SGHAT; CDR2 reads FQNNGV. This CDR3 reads CASSPKRPGENTDTQYF. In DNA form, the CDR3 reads TGTGCCAGCAGCCCCAAGAGGCCGGGGGAGAACACAGATACGCAGTATTTT.

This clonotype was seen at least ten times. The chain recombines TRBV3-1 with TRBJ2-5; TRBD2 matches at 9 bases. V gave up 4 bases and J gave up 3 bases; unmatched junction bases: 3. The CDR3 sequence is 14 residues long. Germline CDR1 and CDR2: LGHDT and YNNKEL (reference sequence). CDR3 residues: CASSLRTSEETQYF. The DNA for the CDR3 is TGTGCCAGCAGCCTGAGGACTAGCGAAGAGACCCAGTACTTC.

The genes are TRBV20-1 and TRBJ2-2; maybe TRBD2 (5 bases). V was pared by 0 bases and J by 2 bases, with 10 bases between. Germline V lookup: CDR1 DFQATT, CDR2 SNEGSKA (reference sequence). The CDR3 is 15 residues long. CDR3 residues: CSARDRLANTGELFF. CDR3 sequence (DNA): TGCAGTGCTAGAGATCGGCTAGCTAACACCGGGGAGCTGTTTTTT.

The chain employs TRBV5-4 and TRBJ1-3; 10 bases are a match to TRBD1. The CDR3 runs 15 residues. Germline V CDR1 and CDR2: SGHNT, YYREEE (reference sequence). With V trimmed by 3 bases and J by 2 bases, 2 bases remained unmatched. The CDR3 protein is CASSSGTGAGNTIYF. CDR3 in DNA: TGTGCCAGCAGCTCCGGGACAGGGGCTGGAAACACCATATATTTT.

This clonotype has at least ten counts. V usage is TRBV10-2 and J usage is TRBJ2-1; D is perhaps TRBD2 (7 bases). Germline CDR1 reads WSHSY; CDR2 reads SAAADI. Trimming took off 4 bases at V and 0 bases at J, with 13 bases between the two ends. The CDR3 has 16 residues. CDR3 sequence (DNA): TGCGCCAGCAGTGGGGAGGGGGACCGCTCCTACAATGAGCAGTTCTTC. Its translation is CASSGEGDRSYNEQFF.

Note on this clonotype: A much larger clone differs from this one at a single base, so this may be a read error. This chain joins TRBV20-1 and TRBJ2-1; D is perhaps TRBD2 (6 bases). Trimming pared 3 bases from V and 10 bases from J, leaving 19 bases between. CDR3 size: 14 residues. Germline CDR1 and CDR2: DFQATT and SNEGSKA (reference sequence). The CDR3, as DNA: TGCAGTGCTAGTCCGCAGGGAGGAACTAGCGAGCAGTTCTTC. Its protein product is CSASPQGGTSEQFF.

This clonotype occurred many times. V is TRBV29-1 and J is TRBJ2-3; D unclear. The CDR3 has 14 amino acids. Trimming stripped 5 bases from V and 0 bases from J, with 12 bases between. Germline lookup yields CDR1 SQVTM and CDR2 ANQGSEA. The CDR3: CSVSRVASTDTQYF. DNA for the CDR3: TGCAGCGTTAGCCGGGTGGCGAGCACAGATACGCAGTATTTT.

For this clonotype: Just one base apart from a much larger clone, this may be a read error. In nucleotides, the CDR3 is TGTGCCAGCAGCTTCTCCGGGACAGGGGGAGAGACCCAGTTCTTC. This codes for CASSFSGTGGETQFF. The rearrangement links TRBV7-3 to TRBJ2-1; 11 bases align to TRBD1. Losses at the gene ends were 3 bases for V and 13 bases for J; bases not matched to a gene: 11. There are 15 residues in the CDR3. Germline V CDR1 and CDR2: SGHTA, FQGTGA.

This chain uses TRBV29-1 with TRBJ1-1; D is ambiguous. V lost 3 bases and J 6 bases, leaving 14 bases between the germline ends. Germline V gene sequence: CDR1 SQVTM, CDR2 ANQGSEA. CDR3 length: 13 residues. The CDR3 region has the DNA TGCAGCGTTGAGCTGACCCTCGCGGCTGAAGCTTTCTTT. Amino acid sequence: CSVELTLAAEAFF. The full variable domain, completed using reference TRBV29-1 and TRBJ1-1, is SAVISQKPSRDICQRGTSLTIQCQVDSQVTMMFWYRQQPGQSLTLIATANQGSEATYESGFVIDKFPISRPNLTFSTLTVSNMSPEDSSIYLCSVELTLAAEAFFGQGTRLTVV.

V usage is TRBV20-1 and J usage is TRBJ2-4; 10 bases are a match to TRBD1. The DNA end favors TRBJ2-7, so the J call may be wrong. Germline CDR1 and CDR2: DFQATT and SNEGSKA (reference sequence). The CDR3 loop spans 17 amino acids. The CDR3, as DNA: TGCAGTGCTAGACCTGTCCCCCTCCGGGACAGGGGTTACGAGCAGTACTTC. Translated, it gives CSARPVPLRDRGYEQYF.

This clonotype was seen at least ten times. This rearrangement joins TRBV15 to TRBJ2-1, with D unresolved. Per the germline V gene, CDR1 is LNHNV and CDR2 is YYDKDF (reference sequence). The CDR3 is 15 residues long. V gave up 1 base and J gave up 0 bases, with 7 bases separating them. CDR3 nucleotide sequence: TGTGCCACCAGCAGAGCTAGGAGCTCCTACAATGAGCAGTTCTTC. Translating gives CATSRARSSYNEQFF.

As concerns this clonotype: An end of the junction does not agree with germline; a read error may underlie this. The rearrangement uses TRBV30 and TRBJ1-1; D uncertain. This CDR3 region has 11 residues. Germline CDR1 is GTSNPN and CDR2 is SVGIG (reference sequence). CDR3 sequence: CVWTPLKEAFF. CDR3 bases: TGTGTCTGGACCCCCCTTAAGGAAGCTTTCTTT.

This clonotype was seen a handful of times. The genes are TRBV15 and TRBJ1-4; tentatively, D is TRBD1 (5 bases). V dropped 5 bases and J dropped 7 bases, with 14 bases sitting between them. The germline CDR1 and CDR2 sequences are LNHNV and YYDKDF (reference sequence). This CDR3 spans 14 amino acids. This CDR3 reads CATSHRDLSEKLFF. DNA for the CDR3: TGTGCCACCAGCCACCGGGACCTGAGTGAAAAACTGTTTTTT. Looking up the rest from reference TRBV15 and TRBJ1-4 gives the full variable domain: DAMVIQNPRYQVTQFGKPVTLSCSQTLNHNVMYWYQQKSSQAPKLLFHYYDKDFNNEADTPDNFQSRRPNTSFCFLDIRSPGLGDTAMYLCATSHRDLSEKLFFGSGTQLSVL.

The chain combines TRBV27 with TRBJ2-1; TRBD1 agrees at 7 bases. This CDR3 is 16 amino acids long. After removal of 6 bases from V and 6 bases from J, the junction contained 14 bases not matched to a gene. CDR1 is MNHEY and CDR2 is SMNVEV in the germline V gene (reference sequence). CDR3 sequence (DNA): TGTGCCAGCAGCCAGCCAGGGGGATCTAGAAGCAATGAGCAGTTCTTC. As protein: CASSQPGGSRSNEQFF.

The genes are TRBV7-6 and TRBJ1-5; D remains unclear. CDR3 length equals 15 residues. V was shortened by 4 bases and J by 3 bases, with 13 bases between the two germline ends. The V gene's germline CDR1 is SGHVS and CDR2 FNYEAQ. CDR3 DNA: TGTGCCAGCAGCTGCCGGACGGATTACAATCAGCCCCAGCATTTT. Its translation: CASSCRTDYNQPQHF.

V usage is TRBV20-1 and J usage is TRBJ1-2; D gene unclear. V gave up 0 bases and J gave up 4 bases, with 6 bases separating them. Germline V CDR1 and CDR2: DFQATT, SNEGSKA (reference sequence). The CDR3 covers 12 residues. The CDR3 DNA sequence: TGCAGTGCTAGAGATTGGAGCTATGGCTACACCTTC. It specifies CSARDWSYGYTF.

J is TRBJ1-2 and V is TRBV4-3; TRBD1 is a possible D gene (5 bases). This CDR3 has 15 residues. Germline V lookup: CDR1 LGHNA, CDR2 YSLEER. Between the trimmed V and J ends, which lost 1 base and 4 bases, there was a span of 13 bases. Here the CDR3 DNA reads TGCGCCAGCAGCCAAGGGACGGTGGGGACCTATGGCTACACCTTC. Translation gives CASSQGTVGTYGYTF.

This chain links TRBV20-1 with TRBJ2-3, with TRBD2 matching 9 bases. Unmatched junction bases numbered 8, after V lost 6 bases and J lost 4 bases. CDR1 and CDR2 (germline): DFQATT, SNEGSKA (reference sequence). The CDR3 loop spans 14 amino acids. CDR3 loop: CSAEGRGGADTQYF. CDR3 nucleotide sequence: TGCAGTGCGGAGGGGCGGGGGGGCGCAGATACGCAGTATTTT.

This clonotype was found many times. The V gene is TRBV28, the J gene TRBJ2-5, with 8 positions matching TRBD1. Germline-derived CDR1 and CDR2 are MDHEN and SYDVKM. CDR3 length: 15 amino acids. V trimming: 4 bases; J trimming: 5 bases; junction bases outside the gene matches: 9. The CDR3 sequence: CASSSDRGRGETQYF. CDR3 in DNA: TGTGCCAGCAGTTCCGACAGGGGACGAGGGGAGACCCAGTACTTC.

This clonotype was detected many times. CDR3 nucleotides: TGTGCCAGCAGTTTAAGACGGACCGGCAACACTGAAGCTTTCTTT. Protein product: CASSLRRTGNTEAFF. The rearrangement links TRBV28 to TRBJ1-1; D remains unclear. Trimming pared 2 bases from V and 2 bases from J, leaving 12 bases between. This CDR3 is 15 amino acids long. Germline lookup yields CDR1 MDHEN and CDR2 SYDVKM.

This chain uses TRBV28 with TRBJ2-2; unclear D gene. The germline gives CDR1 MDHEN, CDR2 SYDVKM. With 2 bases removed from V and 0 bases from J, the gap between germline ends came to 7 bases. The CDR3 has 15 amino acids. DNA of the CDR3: TGTGCCAGCAGTTTAATGAATTCGAACACCGGGGAGCTGTTTTTT. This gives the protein CASSLMNSNTGELFF.

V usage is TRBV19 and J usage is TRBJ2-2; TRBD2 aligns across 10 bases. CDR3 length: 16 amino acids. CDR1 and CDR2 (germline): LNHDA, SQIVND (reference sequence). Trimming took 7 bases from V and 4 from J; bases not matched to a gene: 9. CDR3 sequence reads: CASTRIAGGITGELFF. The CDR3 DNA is TGTGCCAGTACCCGTATAGCGGGAGGAATCACCGGGGAGCTGTTTTTT.

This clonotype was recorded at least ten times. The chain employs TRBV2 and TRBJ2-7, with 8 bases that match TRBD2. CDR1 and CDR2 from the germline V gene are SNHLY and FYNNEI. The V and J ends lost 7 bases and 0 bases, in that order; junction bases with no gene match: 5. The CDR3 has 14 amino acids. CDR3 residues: CASKTSGRSYEQYF. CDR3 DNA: TGTGCCAGCAAAACTAGCGGACGCTCCTACGAGCAGTACTTC.

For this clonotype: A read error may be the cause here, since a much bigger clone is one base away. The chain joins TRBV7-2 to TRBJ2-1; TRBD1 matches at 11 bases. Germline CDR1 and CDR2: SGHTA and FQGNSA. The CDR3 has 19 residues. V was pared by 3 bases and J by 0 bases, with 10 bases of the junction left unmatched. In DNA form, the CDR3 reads TGTGCCAGCAGCTTGCTGGGACAGGGGGGCGGGAGCTCCTACAATGAGCAGTTCTTC. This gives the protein CASSLLGQGGGSSYNEQFF.

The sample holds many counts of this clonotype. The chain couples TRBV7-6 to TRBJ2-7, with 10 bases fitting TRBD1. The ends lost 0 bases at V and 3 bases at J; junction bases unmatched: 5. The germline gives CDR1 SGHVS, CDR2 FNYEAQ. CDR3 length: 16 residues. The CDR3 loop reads CASSLAGQGSGYEQYF. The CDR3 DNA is TGTGCCAGCAGCTTAGCGGGACAGGGGTCGGGCTACGAGCAGTACTTC.

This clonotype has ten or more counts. The CDR3 is CASSFRGREKLFF. The CDR3 region has the DNA TGTGCCAGCAGTTTCAGGGGAAGAGAAAAACTGTTTTTT. The chain employs TRBV12-3 or TRBV12-4 and TRBJ1-4, with D possibly TRBD1 on 6 matching bases. This CDR3 has 13 residues. V dropped 3 bases and J dropped 8 bases, with 10 bases sitting between them.

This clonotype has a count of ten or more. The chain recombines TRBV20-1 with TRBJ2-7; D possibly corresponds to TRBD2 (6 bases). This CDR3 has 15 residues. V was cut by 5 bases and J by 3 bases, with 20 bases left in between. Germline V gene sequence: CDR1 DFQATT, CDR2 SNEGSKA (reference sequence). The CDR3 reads CSAPVGGRGDYEQYF. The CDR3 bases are TGCAGTGCTCCCGTCGGGGGAAGGGGAGACTACGAGCAGTACTTC.